The TCR beta chain under discussion was sequenced for a study of T cells after yellow fever vaccination. Study-wide background: The fractions with low cell numbers were processed using SMART-Seq v4 Ultra Low Input.

This clonotype was seen many times. Its antigen remains unknown. Findings and limits, study-wide: Although most clonotypes did not, a small share appeared in both CD4 and CD8 compartments.

The germline V gene has CDR1 PRHDT and CDR2 FYEKMQ (reference sequence). This CDR3 contains 15 residues. V dropped 0 bases and J dropped 0 bases, with 8 bases sitting between them. Template-switching 5'RACE yielded the TCR cDNA; a universal primer site and UMIs were added in the process. TCRdb redid the calling of the 5' RACE reads with MiXCR, one entry per CDR3 protein. The table includes tens of thousands of distinct CDR3 sequences, about 7.4% detected once. Sequencing was performed on CD8+ T cells sorted from PBMCs, taken approximately 15 days after the first yellow fever vaccination. The receptor was derived from a man younger than 35 who received the YFV17D yellow fever vaccine. V gene TRBV13 combines with J gene TRBJ1-1; a possible D gene is TRBD1 (6 bases). This chain's CDR3 is CASSLGGTLNTEAFF. The CDR3, as DNA: TGTGCCAGCAGCTTAGGGGGGACACTGAACACTGAAGCTTTCTTT.